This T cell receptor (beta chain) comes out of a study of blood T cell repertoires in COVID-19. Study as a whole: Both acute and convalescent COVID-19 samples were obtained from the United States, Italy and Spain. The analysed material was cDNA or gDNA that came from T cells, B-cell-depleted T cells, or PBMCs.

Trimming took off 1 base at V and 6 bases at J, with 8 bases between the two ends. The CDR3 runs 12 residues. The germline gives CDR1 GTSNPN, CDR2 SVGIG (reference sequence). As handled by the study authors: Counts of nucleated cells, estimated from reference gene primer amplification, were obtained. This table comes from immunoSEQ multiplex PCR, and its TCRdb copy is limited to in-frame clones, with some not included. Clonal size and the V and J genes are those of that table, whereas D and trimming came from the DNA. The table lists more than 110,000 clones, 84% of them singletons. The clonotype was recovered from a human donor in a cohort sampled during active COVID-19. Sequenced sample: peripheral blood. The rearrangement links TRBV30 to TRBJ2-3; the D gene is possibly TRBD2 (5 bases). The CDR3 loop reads CAWSDRGDTQYF. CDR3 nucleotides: TGTGCCTGGAGTGACCGCGGGGATACGCAGTATTTT.